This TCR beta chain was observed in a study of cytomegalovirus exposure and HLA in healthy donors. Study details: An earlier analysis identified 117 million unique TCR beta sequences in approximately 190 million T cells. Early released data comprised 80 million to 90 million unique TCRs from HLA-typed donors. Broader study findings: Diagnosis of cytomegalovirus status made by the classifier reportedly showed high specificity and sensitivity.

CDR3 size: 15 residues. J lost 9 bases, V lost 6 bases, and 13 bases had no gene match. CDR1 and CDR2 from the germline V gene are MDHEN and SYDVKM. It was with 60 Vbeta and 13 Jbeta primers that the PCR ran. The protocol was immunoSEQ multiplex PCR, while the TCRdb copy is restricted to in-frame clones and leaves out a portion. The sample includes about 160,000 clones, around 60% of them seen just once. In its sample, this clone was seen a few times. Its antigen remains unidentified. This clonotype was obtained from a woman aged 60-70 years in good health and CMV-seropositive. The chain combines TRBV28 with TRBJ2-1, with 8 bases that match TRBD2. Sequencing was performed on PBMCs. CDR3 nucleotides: TGTGCCAGCAGAGACGGGACTAGAGGCATGGGTGAGCAGTTCTTC. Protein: CASRDGTRGMGEQFF.